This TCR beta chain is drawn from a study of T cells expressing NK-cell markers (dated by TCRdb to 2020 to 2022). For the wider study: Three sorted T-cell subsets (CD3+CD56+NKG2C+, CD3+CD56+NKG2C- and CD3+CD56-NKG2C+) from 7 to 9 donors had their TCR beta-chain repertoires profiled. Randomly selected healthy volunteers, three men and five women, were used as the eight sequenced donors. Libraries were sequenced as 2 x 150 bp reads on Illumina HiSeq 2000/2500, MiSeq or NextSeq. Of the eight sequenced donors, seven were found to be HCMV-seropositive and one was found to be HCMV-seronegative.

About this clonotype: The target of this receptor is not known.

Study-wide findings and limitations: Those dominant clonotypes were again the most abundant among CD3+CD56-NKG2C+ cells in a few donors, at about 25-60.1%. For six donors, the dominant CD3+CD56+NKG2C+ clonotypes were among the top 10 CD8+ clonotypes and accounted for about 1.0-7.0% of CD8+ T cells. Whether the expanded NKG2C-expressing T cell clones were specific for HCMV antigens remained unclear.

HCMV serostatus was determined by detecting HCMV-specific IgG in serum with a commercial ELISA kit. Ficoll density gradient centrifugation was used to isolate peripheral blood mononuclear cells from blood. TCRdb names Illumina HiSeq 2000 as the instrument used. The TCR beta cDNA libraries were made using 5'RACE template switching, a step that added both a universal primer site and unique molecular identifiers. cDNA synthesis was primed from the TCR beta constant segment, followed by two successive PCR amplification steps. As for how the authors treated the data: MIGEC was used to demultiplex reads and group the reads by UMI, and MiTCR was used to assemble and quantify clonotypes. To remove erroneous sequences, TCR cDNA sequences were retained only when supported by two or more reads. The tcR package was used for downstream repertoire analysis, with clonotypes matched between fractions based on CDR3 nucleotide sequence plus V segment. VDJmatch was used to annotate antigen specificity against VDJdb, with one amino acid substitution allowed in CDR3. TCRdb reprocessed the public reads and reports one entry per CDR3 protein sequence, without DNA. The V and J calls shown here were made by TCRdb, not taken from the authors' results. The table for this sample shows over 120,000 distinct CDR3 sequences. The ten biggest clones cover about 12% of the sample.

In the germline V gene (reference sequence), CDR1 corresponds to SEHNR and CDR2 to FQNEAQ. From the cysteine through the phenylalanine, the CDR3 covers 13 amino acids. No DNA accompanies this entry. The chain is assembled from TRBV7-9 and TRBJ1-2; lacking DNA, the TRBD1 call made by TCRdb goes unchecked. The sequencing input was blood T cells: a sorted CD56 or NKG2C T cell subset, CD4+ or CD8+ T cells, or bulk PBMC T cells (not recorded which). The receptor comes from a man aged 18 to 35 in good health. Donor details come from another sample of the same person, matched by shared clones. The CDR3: CASETAGNYGYTF.